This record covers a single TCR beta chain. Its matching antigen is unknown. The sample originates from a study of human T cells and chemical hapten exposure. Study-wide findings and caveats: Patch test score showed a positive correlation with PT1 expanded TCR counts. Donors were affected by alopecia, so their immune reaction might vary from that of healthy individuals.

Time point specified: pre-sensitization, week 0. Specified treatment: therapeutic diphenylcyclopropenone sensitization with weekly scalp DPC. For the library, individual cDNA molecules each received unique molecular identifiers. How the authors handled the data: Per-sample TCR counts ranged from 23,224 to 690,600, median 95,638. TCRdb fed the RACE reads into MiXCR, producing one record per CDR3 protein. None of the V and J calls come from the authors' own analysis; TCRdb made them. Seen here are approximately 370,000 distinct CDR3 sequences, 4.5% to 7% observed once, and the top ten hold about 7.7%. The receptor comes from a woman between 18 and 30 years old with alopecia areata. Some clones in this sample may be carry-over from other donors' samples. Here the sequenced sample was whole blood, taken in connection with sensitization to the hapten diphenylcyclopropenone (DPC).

The CDR3 coding sequence is TGCAGCGTTGAAGATCAAGCGGGGGCTCTCGAGCAGTACTTC. Amino acids: CSVEDQAGALEQYF. The chain carries TRBV29-1 and TRBJ2-7; 8 bases map to TRBD2. The CDR3 is made up of 14 amino acids. V shed 0 bases, J shed 6 bases, and the junction held 7 bases outside the gene matches. Germline V gene lookup returns CDR1 SQVTM and CDR2 ANQGSEA.